Below, 27 T cell receptor beta chains from the same sample are listed, as sequenced in a study of cytomegalovirus exposure and HLA in healthy donors (dated by TCRdb to 2016 to 2017). Preparation of the library involved the immunoSEQ multiplex PCR assay. A mixture of 60 forward primers for TCR Vbeta segments and 13 reverse primers for TCR Jbeta segments was used in the multiplex PCR. The source is immuneACCESS, and TCRdb retained only in-frame sequences with V and J called. Part of the clones is not carried over; for the studies checked, unresolved V genes explain less than half of this, and the remainder is unexplained. Within this sample are fewer than 110,000 clones, with around 85% of them counted one time only. Approximately 3.9% of the sample is taken by the ten largest. What was sequenced was PBMCs. Receptor source: a man aged 25 to 45 in good health and CMV-seronegative.

V gene TRBV4-3 combines with J gene TRBJ2-5; the match to TRBD1 covers 8 bases. Matching the DNA end better, TRBJ2-7 makes the J call doubtful. Germline V gives CDR1 LGHNA, CDR2 YSLEER. This CDR3 is 14 amino acids long. The CDR3 coding sequence is TGCGCCAGCAGCCTCTGGACAGGGAACGCCGAGCAGTACTTC. It translates to CASSLWTGNAEQYF.

The chain uses TRBV9 and TRBJ2-3; a possible D gene is TRBD1 (5 bases). The CDR3 is 16 residues long. CDR1 is SGDLS, CDR2 YYNGEE, per germline. V was pared by 3 bases and J by 0 bases, with 14 bases between. The CDR3 coding sequence is TGTGCCAGCAGCGCCTTGGGGCCGACGAGCACAGATACGCAGTATTTT. Protein product: CASSALGPTSTDTQYF.

This chain uses TRBV7-8 with TRBJ2-3, with D possibly TRBD2 on 6 matching bases. Trimming took 1 base from V and 0 from J, leaving 14 bases between them. The CDR3 has 17 amino acids. Germline V gives CDR1 SGHVS, CDR2 FQNEAQ. The CDR3 bases are TGTGCCAGCAGCTTAGGGGTCGGGGGAACTAGCACAGATACGCAGTATTTT. It translates to CASSLGVGGTSTDTQYF.

V usage is TRBV30 and J usage is TRBJ2-7; 9 bases are shared with TRBD1. The germline V gene has CDR1 GTSNPN and CDR2 SVGIG (reference sequence). This CDR3 contains 15 residues. V lost 0 bases to trimming and J lost 6 bases; unmatched junction nucleotides: 9. The CDR3 sequence is CAWSVVGTGYSEQYF. DNA of the CDR3: TGTGCCTGGAGTGTCGTCGGGACAGGGTACAGCGAGCAGTACTTC.

The CDR3 sequence: CASSEALPPLGEAFF. The CDR3 nucleotides read TGTGCCAGCAGTGAAGCGCTTCCGCCCCTCGGTGAAGCTTTCTTT. V usage is TRBV2 and J usage is TRBJ1-1; D is unclear. The V end lost 0 bases, the J end lost 7 bases, and 15 bases lay between the germline ends. This CDR3 contains 15 residues. Per the germline V gene, CDR1 is SNHLY and CDR2 is FYNNEI.

The chain combines TRBV7-9 with TRBJ1-1; D remains unclear. The length of the CDR3 is 16 residues. The V end was cut by 1 base, the J end by 6 bases, with 18 bases between. Germline V gives CDR1 SEHNR, CDR2 FQNEAQ (reference sequence). The CDR3 loop reads CASSLVLGGPVAEAFF. DNA of the CDR3: TGTGCCAGCAGCTTAGTTCTTGGAGGTCCAGTCGCTGAAGCTTTCTTT.

The rearrangement joins TRBV11-3 to TRBJ2-1; D might be TRBD2 (6 bases). Trimming left V 5 bases short and J 7 bases short, with 15 bases between. CDR1 and CDR2 from the germline V gene are SGHNT and YENEEA. The CDR3 runs to 14 residues. CDR3 sequence: CASSGRRAGNEQFF. In DNA form, the CDR3 reads TGTGCCAGCAGCGGACGGAGGGCCGGTAATGAGCAGTTCTTC.

CDR3 coding DNA: TGTGCCTGGAGTGTACTTCTGGGAGGGGGCACTGAAGCTTTCTTT. Encoded protein: CAWSVLLGGGTEAFF. The chain carries TRBV30 and TRBJ1-1, with D tentatively TRBD1 (6 bases). The CDR3 has 15 amino acids. Per germline, CDR1 GTSNPN and CDR2 SVGIG (reference sequence). Trimming took off 0 bases at V and 4 bases at J, with 15 bases between the two ends.

This clone was seen a handful of times. The chain is built from TRBV28 and TRBJ1-4, with no clear D. The V and J ends lost 3 bases and 0 bases respectively, with 11 bases between them. CDR1 is MDHEN, CDR2 SYDVKM, per germline. The CDR3 consists of 16 residues. The CDR3 coding sequence is TGTGCCAGCAGTTTGAGCAGGATCTCAACTAATGAAAAACTGTTTTTT. Protein: CASSLSRISTNEKLFF. The variable domain in full, with the rest retrieved from reference TRBV28 and TRBJ1-4, is DVKVTQSSRYLVKRTGEKVFLECVQDMDHENMFWYRQDPGLGLRLIYFSYDVKMKEKGDIPEGYSVSREKKERFSLILESASTNQTSMYLCASSLSRISTNEKLFFGSGTQLSVL.

The table lists this clone with a count of one. This chain joins TRBV21-1 and TRBJ2-5; TRBD2 was called by the table and not checked on the DNA. TRBV21-1 is labeled a pseudogene. There are 16 residues in the CDR3. CDR3 sequence (DNA): TGTGCCAGCAGCAAAGGTATTGCGGGAGCACAAGAGACCCAGTACTTC. It is translated as CASSKGIAGAQETQYF.

The chain couples TRBV5-6 to TRBJ1-2, with D uncertain. Trimming pared 5 bases from V and 6 bases from J, leaving 8 bases between. Germline V gene lookup returns CDR1 SGHDT and CDR2 YYEEEE. The CDR3 runs 11 residues. CDR3 sequence: CASSLTDGYTF. CDR3 DNA: TGTGCCAGCAGTTTGACGGATGGCTACACCTTC. Full variable domain (outside the CDR3, taken from reference TRBV5-6 and TRBJ1-2): DAGVTQSPTHLIKTRGQQVTLRCSPKSGHDTVSWYQQALGQGPQFIFQYYEEEERQRGNFPDRFSGHQFPNYSSELNVNALLLGDSALYLCASSLTDGYTFGSGTRLTVV.

V gene TRBV6-5 combines with J gene TRBJ1-4, with D perhaps TRBD1 (6 bases). This CDR3 is 15 amino acids long. CDR1 is MNHEY and CDR2 is SVGAGI in the germline V gene. V lost 0 bases and J lost 8, with 13 bases in between. The CDR3 region is CASSYSPGAGEKLFF. CDR3 bases: TGTGCCAGCAGTTACTCGCCAGGGGCCGGGGAAAAACTGTTTTTT.

The chain employs TRBV5-4 and TRBJ2-3; no clear D gene. Germline assignment: CDR1 SGHNT and CDR2 YYREEE (reference sequence). The CDR3 runs to 15 residues. The V gene lost 0 bases and the J gene lost 0 bases, with 8 bases spanning the gap. This CDR3 reads CASSLDSLSTDTQYF. For the CDR3, the DNA is TGTGCCAGCAGCTTGGACAGCCTTAGCACAGATACGCAGTATTTT.

V usage is TRBV7-9 and J usage is TRBJ2-5, with 8 bases identical to TRBD1. This CDR3 has 15 residues. V lost 5 bases to trimming and J lost 3 bases; unmatched junction nucleotides: 8. Germline values: CDR1 SEHNR, CDR2 FQNEAQ (reference sequence). CDR3 DNA: TGTGCCAGCAGCCTTTCGACAGGGGAGGAAGAGACCCAGTACTTC. Its translation is CASSLSTGEEETQYF.

The chain couples TRBV9 to TRBJ1-2; possible D gene TRBD1, 6 bases. The V end was cut by 4 bases, the J end by 3 bases, with 16 bases between. The CDR3 length is 15 residues. From germline, CDR1 is SGDLS and CDR2 YYNGEE. The CDR3: CASSPRTARDYGYTF. CDR3 coding DNA: TGTGCCAGCAGCCCCAGGACAGCTAGGGACTATGGCTACACCTTC.

CDR3 sequence: CASSLLQAAYSNQPQHF. The CDR3 DNA reads TGTGCCAGCAGTTTACTTCAGGCAGCTTATAGCAATCAGCCCCAGCATTTT. The rearrangement links TRBV28 to TRBJ1-5; D is undetermined. This CDR3 has 17 residues. The V and J ends lost 2 bases and 0 bases respectively, with 14 bases between them. Germline V CDR1 and CDR2: MDHEN, SYDVKM.

V gene TRBV2 combines with J gene TRBJ2-1; 9 bases are shared with TRBD2. Trimming at V came to 2 bases and at J to 6 bases, leaving 5 bases not matched to a gene. The length of the CDR3 is 15 residues. Germline-derived CDR1 and CDR2 are SNHLY and FYNNEI. The CDR3 loop reads CASSELGGRANEQFF. DNA of the CDR3: TGTGCCAGCAGTGAACTGGGCGGGAGGGCCAATGAGCAGTTCTTC.

This clone is a singleton in its sample. This chain joins TRBV28 and TRBJ1-2; D uncertain. The CDR3 loop spans 14 amino acids. V dropped 2 bases and J dropped 2 bases, with 9 bases sitting between them. Looked up from germline, CDR1 is MDHEN and CDR2 is SYDVKM. The CDR3 protein is CASSLTGQNYGYTF. CDR3 sequence (DNA): TGTGCCAGCAGTTTAACGGGTCAGAACTATGGCTACACCTTC.

V gene TRBV2 combines with J gene TRBJ2-7, with unresolved D. This CDR3 region has 18 residues. The germline V and J ends were trimmed by 4 bases and 2 bases, with 24 bases remaining between them. CDR1 and CDR2 (germline): SNHLY, FYNNEI. The CDR3: CASSALLTTQHQTYEQYF. CDR3 sequence (DNA): TGTGCCAGCAGTGCACTATTAACCACCCAACATCAGACCTACGAGCAGTACTTC.

This clone was recorded only once. This sequence joins TRBV5-6 and TRBJ2-7; TRBD1 agrees at 8 bases. In germline, CDR1 is SGHDT, CDR2 YYEEEE. CDR3 length equals 15 residues. V was clipped by 3 bases and J by 4 bases; unmatched bases: 9. The CDR3 DNA follows: TGTGCCAGCAGCTCCCAAAGACAGGGGTTATACGAGCAGTACTTC. Translated, it gives CASSSQRQGLYEQYF.

Only a few counts were recorded for this clone. J is TRBJ1-5 and V is TRBV13, with D perhaps TRBD1 (5 bases). Germline V lookup: CDR1 PRHDT, CDR2 FYEKMQ (reference sequence). The CDR3 is 13 residues long. V was trimmed by 2 bases and J by 5 bases, leaving 7 bases between them. The CDR3 bases are TGTGCCAGCAGCTTATGGGGGGATCAGCCCCAGCATTTT. It translates to CASSLWGDQPQHF. The variable domain in full, with the rest retrieved from reference TRBV13 and TRBJ1-5, is AAGVIQSPRHLIKEKRETATLKCYPIPRHDTVYWYQQGPGQDPQFLISFYEKMQSDKGSIPDRFSAQQFSDYHSELNMSSLELGDSALYFCASSLWGDQPQHFGDGTRLSIL.

This sequence joins TRBV28 and TRBJ1-5; 8 bases match TRBD1. Germline V gene lookup returns CDR1 MDHEN and CDR2 SYDVKM. V lost 3 bases and J lost 2; bases outside the gene matches: 12. This CDR3 contains 18 residues. The CDR3 loop reads CASSFHRGAENRNQPQHF. The CDR3 nucleotides are TGTGCCAGCAGTTTTCACAGGGGGGCCGAAAATCGCAATCAGCCCCAGCATTTT.

The V gene is TRBV20-1, the J gene TRBJ2-3; 7 bases agree with TRBD1. This CDR3 has 11 residues. J was trimmed by 11 bases and V by 6 bases; bases with no gene match: 8. Germline CDR1 reads DFQATT; CDR2 reads SNEGSKA (reference sequence). CDR3 nucleotide sequence: TGCAGTGCAGGGGGCGAAAGAATGCAGTATTTT. Its translation is CSAGGERMQYF.

The DNA of the CDR3 is TGCGCCAGCGTTCAAGCCCAGGGGGTTAACTATGGCTACACCTTC. It codes for CASVQAQGVNYGYTF. The chain recombines TRBV4-1 with TRBJ1-2; 7 nucleotides line up with TRBD1. V lost 8 bases to trimming and J lost 1 base; unmatched junction nucleotides: 10. The CDR3 extends over 15 amino acids. CDR1 MGHRA and CDR2 YSYEKL come from the germline V gene.

This rearrangement joins TRBV9 to TRBJ2-2; possible D gene TRBD2, 5 bases. V gave up 0 bases and J gave up 0 bases, with 9 bases separating them. Germline values: CDR1 SGDLS, CDR2 YYNGEE. The CDR3 is 16 residues long. The DNA for the CDR3 is TGTGCCAGCAGCGTAGAGGAGCGGACGAACACCGGGGAGCTGTTTTTT. Amino acid sequence: CASSVEERTNTGELFF.

V and J are TRBV5-1 and TRBJ2-5; the D is unclear. Trimming took 1 base from V and 0 from J, leaving 4 bases between them. CDR1 is SGHRS, CDR2 YFSETQ, per germline. This CDR3 contains 13 residues. As DNA, the CDR3 is TGCGCCAGCAGCTTGCCAGACCAAGAGACCCAGTACTTC. As protein: CASSLPDQETQYF.

The chain uses TRBV9 and TRBJ2-3; possibly TRBD2 for D (5 bases). Germline CDR1 SGDLS, CDR2 YYNGEE. The CDR3 is 15 amino acids. The V end lost 4 bases, the J end lost 2 bases, and 14 bases lay between the germline ends. In nucleotides, the CDR3 is TGTGCCAGCAGCTTCTTAGCCGGGGTCACAGATACGCAGTATTTT. It translates to CASSFLAGVTDTQYF.